The 2 T cell receptor beta chains listed next were all sequenced from one sample in a study of blood T cells in healthy people across ages. Together with a sample-barcoded 5' primer, a J-beta primer mix was included in a second PCR lasting about 7 to 12 cycles. TCRdb analysed the 5' RACE reads with MiXCR anew, one entry per CDR3 protein. The sample has hundreds of thousands of distinct CDR3 sequences; approximately 30% are singletons. The sequenced sample consisted of blood. These receptors were obtained from a woman older than 75 in good health.

The chain couples TRBV30 to TRBJ1-2; TRBD1 might be the D (5 bases). V was shortened by 4 bases and J by 4 bases, with 16 bases between the two germline ends. In germline, CDR1 is GTSNPN, CDR2 SVGIG (reference sequence). The CDR3 sequence is 14 residues long. CDR3 region: CAWTSGRKAYGYTF. The CDR3 coding sequence is TGTGCCTGGACTTCGGGACGGAAAGCCTATGGCTACACCTTC.

This clonotype was counted between two and nine times. This clone may be a read error of a much larger clone one base away. The V call is TRBV20-1, the J call TRBJ2-7, with TRBD2 matching over 9 bases. V was pared by 0 bases and J by 4 bases, with 7 bases of the junction left unmatched. The CDR3 spans 15 residues. Germline CDR1 DFQATT, CDR2 SNEGSKA (reference sequence). In nucleotides, the CDR3 is TGCAGTGCTAGAGATGGGGCGGGGGGGTGTTACGAGCAGTACTTC. It is translated as CSARDGAGGCYEQYF.